This TCR beta chain was observed in a study of radiation and T cells in renal cell carcinoma. Details on this clone: Compared with germline, one end of the junction differs, possibly owing to a read error.

As to time point: blood 2 weeks post-SBRT. As for treatment: 15 Gy SBRT to primary tumor, nephrectomy 4 weeks later. Blood was sampled at baseline, 2 weeks and 4 weeks after SBRT. The germline V gene has CDR1 MGHRA and CDR2 YSYEKL. The CDR3 totals 15 residues. Here immunoSEQ multiplex PCR was the method, and the copy in TCRdb shows in-frame clones only, minus some. The data contain roughly 130,000 clones, approximately 80% of them singletons. This specimen was blood, taken from a patient whose treatment included radiotherapy and nephrectomy. The clonotype originates from a woman aged 60-70 years with renal cell carcinoma. The V and J genes are TRBV4-1 and TRBJ1-2; D is possibly TRBD1 (5 bases). This CDR3 is CASSQTTDSNYGYTF. The CDR3 region has the DNA TGCGCCAGCAGCCAAACGACAGACTCTAATTATGGCTACACCTTC.